Presented here are 2 T cell receptor beta chains from one specimen sequenced in a study of T-cell memory formation after mild COVID-19 (dated by TCRdb to about 2021). The method behind the library was 5' RACE. Data came from an Illumina NovaSeq 6000. TCRdb reprocessing: public reads trimmed at Q25 with fastp, clones called with MiXCR, in-frame beta chains kept. Rows merge per CDR3 protein into single entries with the most common DNA and genes. The sample records about 130,000 distinct CDR3 sequences, approximately 6.3% of which are singletons. 2% to 2.5% of the sample is taken by the ten largest. Material: PBMCs or a T cell subset sorted from them (not recorded which). These receptors came from an adult woman who had mild COVID-19 (a few samples of this study predate the infection). The sample titles of this study are shuffled in the database, so cell type and time point are left out; the donor was told from shared clones.

This clonotype has ten or more counts. The chain links TRBV5-1 to TRBJ2-7; D is possibly TRBD1 or TRBD2 (5 bases each). The CDR3 extends over 14 amino acids. CDR1 and CDR2 (germline): SGHRS, YFSETQ. V was trimmed by 5 bases and J by 3 bases, leaving 15 bases between them. The CDR3 DNA reads as TGCGCCAGCAGGCTACAGGAAGGACTCTACGAGCAGTACTTC. Translated: CASRLQEGLYEQYF. Based on the CDR3 plus reference TRBV5-1 and TRBJ2-7, the full variable domain is KAGVTQTPRYLIKTRGQQVTLSCSPISGHRSVSWYQQTPGQGLQFLFEYFSETQRNKGNFPGRFSGRQFSNSRSEMNVSTLELGDSALYLCASRLQEGLYEQYFGPGTRLTVT.

This clonotype was counted at least ten times. The V gene is TRBV4-3, the J gene TRBJ2-3, with D uncertain. The CDR3 consists of 12 residues. With 5 bases removed from V and 3 bases from J, the gap between germline ends came to 6 bases. Germline CDR1 is LGHNA and CDR2 is YSLEER. The CDR3 coding sequence is TGCGCCAGCAGCTTGGAGACAGATACGCAGTATTTT. Translation: CASSLETDTQYF.